A selection of T cell receptor beta chains follows, all from one sample in a study of T cell responses to AZD1222 COVID-19 vaccine. The assay was immunoSEQ multiplex PCR, and TCRdb's table has in-frame clones only and misses some. The data show 95,000 to 100,000 clones, 85% to 90% seen once. This specimen was peripheral blood, taken 28 days after the second AZD1222 dose. These receptors were taken from an adult who received the AZD1222 COVID-19 vaccine. The CDR3 runs from the conserved cysteine through the conserved F or W. D genes are given only for firm matches. The size field is filled for only some rows; it gives once, few, many or a size class.

V gene: TRBV19
J gene: TRBJ2-7
clone size: -
D gene: TRBD2
CDR3 length: 15
CDR3 DNA: TGTGCCAGTAGTATGGGACTAGCGGGAAACTACGAGCAGTACTTC
CDR3 protein: CASSMGLAGNYEQYF

V gene: TRBV7-8
J gene: TRBJ1-5
clone size: -
D gene: TRBD1
CDR3 length: 16
CDR3 DNA: TGTGCCAGCAGCCGGGGGCGGACAGGCAGCAATCAGCCCCAGCATTTT
CDR3 protein: CASSRGRTGSNQPQHF

V gene: TRBV27
J gene: TRBJ2-2
clone size: -
D gene: -
CDR3 length: 14
CDR3 DNA: TGTGCCAGCAGTTGGGGATGGAACACCGGGGAGCTGTTTTTT
CDR3 protein: CASSWGWNTGELFF

V gene: TRBV5-1
J gene: TRBJ1-4
clone size: -
D gene: -
CDR3 length: 15
CDR3 DNA: TGCGCCAGCAGCTTGCACATCCGTACTAATGAAAAACTGTTTTTT
CDR3 protein: CASSLHIRTNEKLFF

V gene: TRBV6-6
J gene: TRBJ1-2
clone size: -
D gene: -
CDR3 length: 14
CDR3 DNA: TGTGCCAGCAGTTTGGGGCAGGGCGACTATGGCTACACCTTC
CDR3 protein: CASSLGQGDYGYTF

V gene: TRBV14
J gene: TRBJ1-2
clone size: once
D gene: -
CDR3 length: 13
CDR3 DNA: TGTGCCAGCAGCCAAGAGCAGGGATATGGCTACACCTTC
CDR3 protein: CASSQEQGYGYTF

V gene: TRBV19
J gene: TRBJ1-3
clone size: -
D gene: -
CDR3 length: 15
CDR3 DNA: TGTGCCAGTAGTATCTCAGGCAGCTCTGGAAACACCATATATTTT
CDR3 protein: CASSISGSSGNTIYF

V gene: TRBV2
J gene: TRBJ2-3
clone size: -
D gene: TRBD2
CDR3 length: 14
CDR3 DNA: TGTGCCAGCAGAGGACTAGCGAACACAGATACGCAGTATTTT
CDR3 protein: CASRGLANTDTQYF

V gene: TRBV25-1
J gene: TRBJ1-1
clone size: -
D gene: -
CDR3 length: 17
CDR3 DNA: TGTGCCAGCAGCGGGGGCAGGGGTAGCGCAGCGGACACTGAAGCTTTCTTT
CDR3 protein: CASSGGRGSAADTEAFF

V gene: TRBV28
J gene: TRBJ1-1
clone size: -
D gene: TRBD1
CDR3 length: 15
CDR3 DNA: TGTGCCAGCAGAATTACAGGGGGGGATCGTATTGAAGCTTTCTTT
CDR3 protein: CASRITGGDRIEAFF

V gene: TRBV10-3
J gene: TRBJ1-1
clone size: -
D gene: -
CDR3 length: 13
CDR3 DNA: TGTGCCATCAAGTTTGACGGATACACTGAAGCTTTCTTT
CDR3 protein: CAIKFDGYTEAFF

V gene: TRBV5-1
J gene: TRBJ1-1
clone size: -
D gene: -
CDR3 length: 15
CDR3 DNA: TGCGCCAGCAGCGCAGGCAGGGGTGGGGACACTGAAGCTTTCTTT
CDR3 protein: CASSAGRGGDTEAFF

V gene: TRBV5-6
J gene: TRBJ1-4
clone size: -
D gene: TRBD1
CDR3 length: 16
CDR3 DNA: TGTGCCAGCAGCTTGGCAGGGGGCCGGGATTATGAAAAACTGTTTTTT
CDR3 protein: CASSLAGGRDYEKLFF

V gene: TRBV11-3
J gene: TRBJ2-7
clone size: -
D gene: TRBD1
CDR3 length: 14
CDR3 DNA: TGTGCCAGCAGCACCGGACAGGGGGCCGACGAGCAGTACTTC
CDR3 protein: CASSTGQGADEQYF

V gene: TRBV19
J gene: TRBJ1-5
clone size: -
D gene: TRBD1
CDR3 length: 13
CDR3 DNA: TGTGCCAGTTCTGGGACAGGCAATCAGCCCCAGCATTTT
CDR3 protein: CASSGTGNQPQHF

V gene: TRBV27
J gene: TRBJ2-3
clone size: many
D gene: -
CDR3 length: 16
CDR3 DNA: TGTGCCAGCAGTTTAGGGTGGCAGGGCACCACAGATACGCAGTATTTT
CDR3 protein: CASSLGWQGTTDTQYF

V gene: TRBV19
J gene: TRBJ1-1
clone size: -
D gene: -
CDR3 length: 11
CDR3 DNA: TGTGCCAGTAGTGGGTTAACTGAAGCTTTCTTT
CDR3 protein: CASSGLTEAFF

V gene: TRBV7-6
J gene: TRBJ2-3
clone size: few
D gene: TRBD2
CDR3 length: 16
CDR3 DNA: TGTGCCAGCAGCCTATCCTCTAGCGGGAGCGCAGATACGCAGTATTTT
CDR3 protein: CASSLSSSGSADTQYF

V gene: TRBV19
J gene: TRBJ1-5
clone size: -
D gene: -
CDR3 length: 15
CDR3 DNA: TGTGCCAGTACTAGCGGGACCTTCAGAAATCAGCCCCAGCATTTT
CDR3 protein: CASTSGTFRNQPQHF

V gene: TRBV29-1
J gene: TRBJ2-1
clone size: few
D gene: -
CDR3 length: 14
CDR3 DNA: TGCAGCGTTGAAGATCTTGGAGTCTCCAATGAGCAGTTCTTC
CDR3 protein: CSVEDLGVSNEQFF

V gene: TRBV3-1/TRBV3-2
J gene: TRBJ2-2
clone size: -
D gene: -
CDR3 length: 14
CDR3 DNA: TGTGCCAGCAGCCAAGATTTGGCTGACGGGGAGCTGTTTTTT
CDR3 protein: CASSQDLADGELFF

V gene: TRBV19
J gene: TRBJ1-5
clone size: -
D gene: -
CDR3 length: 13
CDR3 DNA: TGTGCCAGTATGGCGTTTCGAGATCAGCCCCAGCATTTT
CDR3 protein: CASMAFRDQPQHF

V gene: TRBV6-5
J gene: TRBJ2-7
clone size: -
D gene: -
CDR3 length: 15
CDR3 DNA: TGTGCCAGCAGTTACTCATGGGGGGAGGAATACGAGCAGTACTTC
CDR3 protein: CASSYSWGEEYEQYF

V gene: TRBV2
J gene: TRBJ2-3
clone size: -
D gene: -
CDR3 length: 12
CDR3 DNA: TGTGCCAGCAGTGCGGGGCCCCGTTCGCAGTATTTT
CDR3 protein: CASSAGPRSQYF

V gene: TRBV7-6
J gene: TRBJ1-1
clone size: -
D gene: -
CDR3 length: 13
CDR3 DNA: TGTGCCAGCAGCCTGACAGGAAGAGACGAAGCTTTCTTT
CDR3 protein: CASSLTGRDEAFF

V gene: TRBV11-1
J gene: TRBJ1-2
clone size: -
D gene: -
CDR3 length: 12
CDR3 DNA: TGTGCCAGCAGCCCGTACAGGGAGGGCTACACCTTC
CDR3 protein: CASSPYREGYTF

V gene: TRBV5-1
J gene: TRBJ1-1
clone size: -
D gene: -
CDR3 length: 15
CDR3 DNA: TGCGCCAGCAGCTTGGACGGGGCTCAGAACACTGAAGCTTTCTTT
CDR3 protein: CASSLDGAQNTEAFF

V gene: TRBV28
J gene: TRBJ2-3
clone size: -
D gene: TRBD1
CDR3 length: 13
CDR3 DNA: TGTGCCAGTCGGGACAGGGGGACAGATACGCAGTATTTT
CDR3 protein: CASRDRGTDTQYF

V gene: TRBV6-5
J gene: TRBJ2-2
clone size: -
D gene: -
CDR3 length: 13
CDR3 DNA: TGTGCCAGCAGTTACGCCCGGGCAGGGGAGCTGTTTTTT
CDR3 protein: CASSYARAGELFF

V gene: TRBV18
J gene: TRBJ2-1
clone size: -
D gene: TRBD1
CDR3 length: 15
CDR3 DNA: TGTGCCAGCTTTCCGGGACAGGGGGTCTACAATGAGCAGTTCTTC
CDR3 protein: CASFPGQGVYNEQFF

V gene: TRBV4-1
J gene: TRBJ2-5
clone size: -
D gene: TRBD1
CDR3 length: 15
CDR3 DNA: TGCGCCAGCAGCCTGTTAAACCCGGGACAGGAGACCCAGTACTTC
CDR3 protein: CASSLLNPGQETQYF

V gene: TRBV3-1/TRBV3-2
J gene: TRBJ2-7
clone size: -
D gene: -
CDR3 length: 11
CDR3 DNA: TGTGCCAGCAGCGTACTTTCCGAGCAGTACTTC
CDR3 protein: CASSVLSEQYF

V gene: TRBV18
J gene: TRBJ1-1
clone size: -
D gene: -
CDR3 length: 15
CDR3 DNA: TGTGCCAGCTCACCAGTTCCCGCCCAGGGCACTGAAGCTTTCTTT
CDR3 protein: CASSPVPAQGTEAFF

V gene: TRBV3-1/TRBV3-2
J gene: TRBJ2-4
clone size: -
D gene: TRBD2
CDR3 length: 16
CDR3 DNA: TGTGCCAGCAGCCCCCTCCAGCGGGGCGGCCAAAACATTCAGTACTTC
CDR3 protein: CASSPLQRGGQNIQYF

V gene: TRBV28
J gene: TRBJ1-1
clone size: -
D gene: TRBD1
CDR3 length: 14
CDR3 DNA: TGTGCCAGCAGTGGGCCTCCACAGGGGTCTGAAGCTTTCTTT
CDR3 protein: CASSGPPQGSEAFF

V gene: TRBV28
J gene: TRBJ1-2
clone size: -
D gene: -
CDR3 length: 14
CDR3 DNA: TGTGCCAGCAGTTATTCGGGGCTCCAGTATGGCTACACCTTC
CDR3 protein: CASSYSGLQYGYTF

V gene: TRBV9
J gene: TRBJ1-5
clone size: -
D gene: -
CDR3 length: 15
CDR3 DNA: TGTGCCAGCAGCGTAGCAGGGTCAGGCAATCAGCCCCAGCATTTT
CDR3 protein: CASSVAGSGNQPQHF

V gene: TRBV5-1
J gene: TRBJ1-2
clone size: -
D gene: TRBD1
CDR3 length: 15
CDR3 DNA: TGCGCCAGCAGCCCCTTGGAGGACAGGGGGCCTGGCTACACCTTC
CDR3 protein: CASSPLEDRGPGYTF

V gene: TRBV2
J gene: TRBJ1-1
clone size: once
D gene: TRBD1
CDR3 length: 13
CDR3 DNA: TGTGCCAGCAGTGGACAGGGGAACACTGAAGCTTTCTTT
CDR3 protein: CASSGQGNTEAFF

V gene: TRBV9
J gene: TRBJ2-7
clone size: -
D gene: TRBD1
CDR3 length: 15
CDR3 DNA: TGTGCCAGCAGCGTAGAGGGGACAGGGTTCTACGAGCAGTACTTC
CDR3 protein: CASSVEGTGFYEQYF

V gene: TRBV15
J gene: TRBJ1-2
clone size: -
D gene: TRBD1
CDR3 length: 17
CDR3 DNA: TGTGCCACCAGCCCCCGAGCCGGGACAGGGCACAACTATGGCTACACCTTC
CDR3 protein: CATSPRAGTGHNYGYTF

V gene: TRBV3-1/TRBV3-2
J gene: TRBJ1-2
clone size: -
D gene: TRBD1
CDR3 length: 14
CDR3 DNA: TGTGCCAGCAGCCAAGGGACAGGGGACTATGGCTACACCTTC
CDR3 protein: CASSQGTGDYGYTF

V gene: TRBV2
J gene: TRBJ2-7
clone size: -
D gene: -
CDR3 length: 14
CDR3 DNA: TGTGCCAGCAGTGAAGCGCGGACAGAATACGAGCAGTACTTC
CDR3 protein: CASSEARTEYEQYF

V gene: TRBV30
J gene: TRBJ2-7
clone size: -
D gene: TRBD1
CDR3 length: 14
CDR3 DNA: TGTGCCTGGAGCGCGGGGACAGGTCTCTACGAGCAGTACTTC
CDR3 protein: CAWSAGTGLYEQYF

V gene: TRBV4-2
J gene: TRBJ1-4
clone size: -
D gene: -
CDR3 length: 13
CDR3 DNA: TGTGCCAGCAGCCAAGATCCGCGTGAAAAACTGTTTTTT
CDR3 protein: CASSQDPREKLFF